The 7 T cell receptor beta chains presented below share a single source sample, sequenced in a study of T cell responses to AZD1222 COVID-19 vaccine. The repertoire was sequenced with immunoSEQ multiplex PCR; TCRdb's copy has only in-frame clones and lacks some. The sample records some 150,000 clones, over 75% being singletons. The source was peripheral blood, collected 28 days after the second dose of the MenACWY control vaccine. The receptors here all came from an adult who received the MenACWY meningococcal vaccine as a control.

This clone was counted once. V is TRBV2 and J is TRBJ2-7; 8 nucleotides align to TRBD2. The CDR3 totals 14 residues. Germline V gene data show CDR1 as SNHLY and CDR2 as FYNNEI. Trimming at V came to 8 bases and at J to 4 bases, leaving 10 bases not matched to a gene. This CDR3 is CASLPGGAGYEQYF. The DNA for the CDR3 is TGTGCCAGCCTTCCCGGGGGGGCGGGGTACGAGCAGTACTTC.

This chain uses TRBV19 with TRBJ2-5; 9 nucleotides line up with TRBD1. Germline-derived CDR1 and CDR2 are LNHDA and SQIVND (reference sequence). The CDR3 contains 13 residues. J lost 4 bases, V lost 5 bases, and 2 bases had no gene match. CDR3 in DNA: TGTGCCAGTAGTTACAGGGGGCGAGAGACCCAGTACTTC. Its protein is CASSYRGRETQYF.

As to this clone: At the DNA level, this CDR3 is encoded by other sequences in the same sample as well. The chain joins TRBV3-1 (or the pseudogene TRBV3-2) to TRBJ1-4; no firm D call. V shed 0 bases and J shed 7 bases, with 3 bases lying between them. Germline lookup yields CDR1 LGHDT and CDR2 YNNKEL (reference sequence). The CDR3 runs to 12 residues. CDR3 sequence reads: CASSQEGEKLFF. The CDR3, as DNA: TGTGCCAGCAGCCAAGAAGGTGAAAAACTGTTTTTT.

The DNA for the CDR3 is TGTGCCAGCAGCGTAATGGGGGGAGGCACCGGGGAGCTGTTTTTT. It translates to CASSVMGGGTGELFF. The V and J genes are TRBV9 and TRBJ2-2; the D gene is possibly TRBD2 (6 bases). This CDR3 has 15 amino acids. CDR1 and CDR2 (germline): SGDLS, YYNGEE. V was cut by 1 base and J by 4 bases, with 11 bases left in between.

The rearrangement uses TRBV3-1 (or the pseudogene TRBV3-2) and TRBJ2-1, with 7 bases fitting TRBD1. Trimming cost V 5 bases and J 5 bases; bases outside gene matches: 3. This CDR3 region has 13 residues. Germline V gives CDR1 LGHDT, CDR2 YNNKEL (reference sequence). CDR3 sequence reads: CASSSDRNNEQFF. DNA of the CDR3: TGTGCCAGCAGCTCGGACAGGAACAATGAGCAGTTCTTC.

CDR3 loop: CSAGQLTDTQYF. For the CDR3, the DNA is TGCAGCGCCGGACAGCTCACAGATACGCAGTATTTT. The chain combines TRBV29-1 with TRBJ2-3, with D tentatively TRBD1 (6 bases). Per germline, CDR1 SQVTM and CDR2 ANQGSEA. V gave up 7 bases and J gave up 2 bases, with 10 bases separating them. CDR3 length: 12 residues.

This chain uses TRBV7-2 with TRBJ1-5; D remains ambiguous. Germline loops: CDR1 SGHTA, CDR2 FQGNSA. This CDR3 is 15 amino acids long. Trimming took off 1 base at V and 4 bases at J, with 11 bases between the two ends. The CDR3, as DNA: TGTGCCAGCAGCTTAGACGGCAGACATAATCAGCCCCAGCATTTT. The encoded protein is CASSLDGRHNQPQHF.